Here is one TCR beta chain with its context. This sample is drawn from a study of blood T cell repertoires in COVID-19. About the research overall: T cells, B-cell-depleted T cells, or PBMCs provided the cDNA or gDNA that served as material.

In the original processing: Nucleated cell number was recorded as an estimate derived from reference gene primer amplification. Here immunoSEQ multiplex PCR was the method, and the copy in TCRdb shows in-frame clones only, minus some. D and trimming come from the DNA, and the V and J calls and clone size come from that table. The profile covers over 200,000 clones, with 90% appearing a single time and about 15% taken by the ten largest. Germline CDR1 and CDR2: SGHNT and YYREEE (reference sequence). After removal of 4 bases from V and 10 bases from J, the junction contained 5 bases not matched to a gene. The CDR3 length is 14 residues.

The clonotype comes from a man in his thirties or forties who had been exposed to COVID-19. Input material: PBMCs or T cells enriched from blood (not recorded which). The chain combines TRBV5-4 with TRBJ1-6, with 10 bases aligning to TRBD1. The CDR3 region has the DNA TGTGCCAGCAGCACCGGGACAGGGGAATCACCCCTCCACTTT. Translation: CASSTGTGESPLHF.